Shown below are 5 T cell receptor beta chains from a single sample sequenced in a study of shared clonotypes between healthy human individuals. Generated by immunoSEQ multiplex PCR, the TCRdb table keeps only in-frame clones and is missing some. The data contain about 2.1 million clones, 90% to 95% of them singletons. Terminally differentiated effector memory CD45RA+ cells were excluded from the naive CD8 cells, which were CD45RO-negative and positively selected for CCR7. Sequences were obtained from naive CD8+ T cells from PBMCs. Source of these receptors: a man aged 18 to 35 in good health. Some clones in this sample may be carry-over from other donors' samples.

The rearrangement joins TRBV7-3 to TRBJ1-1; D unclear. V dropped 5 bases and J dropped 6 bases, with 16 bases sitting between them. The CDR3 is 14 amino acids. The germline gives CDR1 SGHTA, CDR2 FQGTGA. In nucleotides, the CDR3 is TGTGCCAGCAGCCCTGCCGGGTCGTGGGCTGAAGCTTTCTTT. Amino acid sequence: CASSPAGSWAEAFF.

Concerning this clone: Other DNA sequences in this specimen translate into the identical CDR3. V and J are TRBV7-9 and TRBJ2-7, with TRBD1 matching over 7 bases. CDR3 length: 13 residues. The V gene's germline CDR1 is SEHNR and CDR2 FQNEAQ (reference sequence). V gave up 3 bases and J gave up 3 bases; unmatched junction bases: 2. In DNA form, the CDR3 reads TGTGCCAGCAGCTTGGGGGACAGCTACGAGCAGTACTTC. It codes for CASSLGDSYEQYF.

J is TRBJ2-7 and V is TRBV11-2; TRBD1 might be the D (5 bases). CDR3 size: 12 residues. Looked up from germline, CDR1 is SGHAT and CDR2 is FQNNGV. The V and J ends lost 5 bases and 6 bases respectively, with 11 bases between them. The CDR3 DNA is TGTGCCAGCAGCCCAGGGAAGGTCGAGCAGTACTTC. Its protein is CASSPGKVEQYF.

The chain recombines TRBV5-6 with TRBJ2-7, with 8 positions matching TRBD1. V trimming: 9 bases; J trimming: 3 bases; junction bases outside the gene matches: 5. Germline-derived CDR1 and CDR2 are SGHDT and YYEEEE. This CDR3 comprises 12 residues. As DNA, the CDR3 is TGTGCCACCCGACAGGGGAACTACGAGCAGTACTTC. Translation gives CATRQGNYEQYF.

The chain links TRBV7-9 to TRBJ1-2; D is unresolved. The CDR3 is 16 residues long. Germline assignment: CDR1 SEHNR and CDR2 FQNEAQ (reference sequence). The ends were cut back, 6 bases at V and 10 bases at J, with 27 bases in the middle. The DNA for the CDR3 is TGTGCCAGCAGGCCCTCCGGGCCCGGTTCGGCAGATTCCTACACCTTC. Translated, it gives CASRPSGPGSADSYTF.